This TCR beta chain stems from a study of blood T cell repertoires in COVID-19. Study at large: Sites in the United States, Italy and Spain provided acute and convalescent COVID-19 samples. From T cells, B-cell-depleted T cells, or PBMCs came the material, which was cDNA or gDNA.

Germline lookup yields CDR1 LNHNV and CDR2 YYDKDF (reference sequence). Trimming cost V 0 bases and J 7 bases; bases outside gene matches: 8. This CDR3 is built from 15 residues. This clone was seen once. Original data processing: Reference gene primers were amplified, and this amplification served to estimate nucleated cell counts. Clones were sequenced by immunoSEQ multiplex PCR, and TCRdb holds only the in-frame ones, with some missing. The V and J calls and clone size are taken from that table; D and trimming were inferred from the DNA. In the table there are fewer than 300,000 clones, more than 75% of which are singletons. The Seattle patients, enrolled during active infection, were followed longitudinally.

The TCR sequence derives from a man in his fifties or sixties with COVID-19, enrolled during active disease. The chain is built from TRBV15 and TRBJ2-7, with 8 bases lining up with TRBD1. Material for sequencing was peripheral blood. CDR3: CATSRDRDRSEEQYF. The DNA of the CDR3 is TGTGCCACCAGCAGAGACCGGGACAGGTCGGAAGAGCAGTACTTC.